These 18 T cell receptor beta chains originate from one sample sequenced in a study of T-cell reconstitution after alpha-beta-depleted transplantation in children. Researchers prepared the TCRbeta library using unique molecular identifiers, the study reports. One entry per CDR3 protein, called by TCRdb with MiXCR from the PCR reads. Of a few hundred thousand distinct CDR3 sequences in the sample, over 20% were seen once. The sample in question was PBMCs, mostly from graft donor cells, obtained 180 days after TCRalphabeta/CD19-depleted stem cell transplant. The receptors originated from a male patient between 10 and 17 years old who had a stem cell transplant for acute lymphoblastic leukemia, so the T cells may come from the graft donor.

The V gene is TRBV12-3 or TRBV12-4, the J gene TRBJ1-1; 9 nucleotides line up with TRBD1. V gave up 3 bases and J gave up 1 base; unmatched junction bases: 9. CDR3 length equals 17 residues. CDR3 nucleotides: TGTGCCAGCAGTTTCGTCCGGGACAGGGTTAGGAACACTGAAGCTTTCTTT. Translation: CASSFVRDRVRNTEAFF.

The sample holds a few counts of this clonotype. This chain links TRBV4-1 with TRBJ2-7, with TRBD2 matching 11 bases. The V and J ends lost 0 bases and 3 bases, in that order; junction bases with no gene match: 7. The germline V gene has CDR1 MGHRA and CDR2 YSYEKL. This CDR3 spans 17 amino acids. CDR3 in amino acids: CASSQDRLAGGFYEQYF. CDR3 coding DNA: TGCGCCAGCAGCCAAGATCGTCTAGCGGGAGGTTTCTACGAGCAGTACTTC.

The V call is TRBV7-2, the J call TRBJ2-7; D might be TRBD1 (5 bases). Per germline, CDR1 SGHTA and CDR2 FQGNSA. This CDR3 is built from 14 residues. Trimming shortened V by 1 base and J by 0 bases, and 7 bases separated the two germline ends. CDR3 loop: CASSLGQPSYEQYF. The CDR3 DNA sequence: TGTGCCAGCAGCTTAGGACAGCCCTCCTACGAGCAGTACTTC.

Only a few counts were recorded for this clonotype. The chain uses TRBV7-2 and TRBJ2-5; TRBD1 matches 7 bases. This CDR3 contains 14 residues. Per germline, CDR1 SGHTA and CDR2 FQGNSA. Germline trimming cut 6 bases from V and 1 base from J; bases unmatched to any gene: 5. The CDR3 region is CASRRQGGQETQYF. The CDR3 DNA follows: TGTGCCAGCAGGCGACAGGGCGGCCAAGAGACCCAGTACTTC.

The V gene is TRBV18, the J gene TRBJ2-7; no firm D call. Germline values: CDR1 KGHSH, CDR2 LQKENI. Trimming removed 2 bases from V and 1 base from J, with 9 bases in between. This CDR3 comprises 14 residues. In DNA form, the CDR3 reads TGTGCCAGCTCACCAGGGGTGGGGTCCTACGAGCAGTACTTC. It translates to CASSPGVGSYEQYF. Supplemented by reference TRBV18 and TRBJ2-7, the full variable domain reads NAGVMQNPRHLVRRRGQEARLRCSPMKGHSHVYWYRQLPEEGLKFMVYLQKENIIDESGMPKERFSAEFPKEGPSILRIQQVVRGDSAAYFCASSPGVGSYEQYFGPGTRLTVT.

The chain joins TRBV7-9 to TRBJ1-1, with D possibly TRBD1 on 6 matching bases. This CDR3 contains 17 residues. Trimming left V 0 bases short and J 0 bases short, with 14 bases between. CDR1 and CDR2 (germline): SEHNR, FQNEAQ (reference sequence). The CDR3 is CASSLARTEHMNTEAFF. CDR3 in DNA: TGTGCCAGCAGCTTAGCCCGGACAGAACACATGAACACTGAAGCTTTCTTT.

This clonotype was observed a handful of times. The chain carries TRBV7-9 and TRBJ2-2; possibly TRBD1 for D (6 bases). CDR3 size: 17 residues. Germline CDR1 and CDR2: SEHNR and FQNEAQ (reference sequence). Between the trimmed V and J ends, which lost 2 bases and 3 bases, there was a span of 16 bases. CDR3 loop: CASSLFWAGADTGELFF. The CDR3 nucleotides are TGTGCCAGCAGCTTATTTTGGGCAGGGGCGGACACCGGGGAGCTGTTTTTT. The full variable domain, rest sourced from reference TRBV7-9 and TRBJ2-2, is DTGVSQNPRHKITKRGQNVTFRCDPISEHNRLYWYRQTLGQGPEFLTYFQNEAQLEKSRLLSDRFSAERPKGSFSTLEIQRTEQGDSAMYLCASSLFWAGADTGELFFGEGSRLTVL.

The gene calls are TRBV18 and TRBJ1-1; 7 nucleotides line up with TRBD1. The CDR3 totals 12 residues. With V trimmed by 5 bases and J by 11 bases, 8 bases remained unmatched. Per germline, CDR1 KGHSH and CDR2 LQKENI. The CDR3 coding sequence is TGTGCCAGCTCAATTCGACAGGGCGGCGCTTTCTTT. Translated, it gives CASSIRQGGAFF.

The chain has TRBV7-9 and TRBJ1-2, with D possibly being TRBD1 (5 bases). Germline V lookup: CDR1 SEHNR, CDR2 FQNEAQ (reference sequence). The V end was cut by 5 bases, the J end by 7 bases, with 11 bases between. The CDR3 is made up of 12 amino acids. CDR3: CASSPLRAGYTF. The CDR3 DNA follows: TGTGCCAGCAGCCCGCTCAGGGCTGGCTACACCTTC.

This sequence joins TRBV9 and TRBJ2-3, with 13 bases that match TRBD2. V lost 3 bases, J lost 3 bases, and 10 bases stayed unmatched. This CDR3 has 18 residues. The V gene's germline CDR1 is SGDLS and CDR2 YYNGEE. The CDR3 sequence is CASSESPRTSGRTDTQYF. The CDR3 bases are TGTGCCAGCAGCGAATCGCCGAGGACTAGCGGGAGAACAGATACGCAGTATTTT.

This clonotype has a handful of counts. The gene calls are TRBV7-9 and TRBJ1-3; D is uncertain. The V and J ends lost 1 base and 0 bases respectively, with 7 bases between them. The germline V gene has CDR1 SEHNR and CDR2 FQNEAQ (reference sequence). The CDR3 is 15 residues long. The CDR3 region is CASSLVPASGNTIYF. CDR3 in DNA: TGTGCCAGCAGCTTAGTTCCGGCCTCTGGAAACACCATATATTTT.

This clonotype was recorded a few times. V gene TRBV12-3 or TRBV12-4 combines with J gene TRBJ2-5, with TRBD1 as a possible D gene (5 bases). Trimming took off 5 bases at V and 3 bases at J, with 13 bases between the two ends. The CDR3 covers 14 residues. The CDR3 spells CASSPFRVEETQYF. CDR3 bases: TGTGCCAGCAGTCCGTTCAGGGTAGAAGAGACCCAGTACTTC.

This clonotype has just a few counts. The rearrangement uses TRBV12-3 or TRBV12-4 and TRBJ1-3; 9 nucleotides match TRBD1. The CDR3 sequence is 19 residues long. Losses at the gene ends were 3 bases for V and 0 bases for J; bases not matched to a gene: 12. The CDR3 reads CASSFGTGNTFFSGNTIYF. CDR3 in DNA: TGTGCCAGCAGTTTCGGGACAGGGAATACCTTCTTCTCTGGAAACACCATATATTTT.

The sample holds many counts of this clonotype. V is TRBV5-1 and J is TRBJ2-3; D unresolved. This CDR3 is built from 14 residues. From germline, CDR1 is SGHRS and CDR2 YFSETQ. Trimming pared 0 bases from V and 7 bases from J, leaving 12 bases between. The CDR3 DNA reads as TGCGCCAGCAGCTTGGTACGGCTCGAGAATACGCAGTATTTT. Translated: CASSLVRLENTQYF. The full variable domain, with the rest looked up from reference TRBV5-1 and TRBJ2-3, is KAGVTQTPRYLIKTRGQQVTLSCSPISGHRSVSWYQQTPGQGLQFLFEYFSETQRNKGNFPGRFSGRQFSNSRSEMNVSTLELGDSALYLCASSLVRLENTQYFGPGTRLTVL.

This clonotype appeared many times. V and J are TRBV5-1 and TRBJ2-6; D is unclear. Trimming pared 1 base from V and 0 bases from J, leaving 11 bases between. The CDR3 is 17 residues long. CDR1 is SGHRS, CDR2 YFSETQ, per germline. DNA for the CDR3: TGCGCCAGCAGCTTGCTGGGTCAGGACTCTGGGGCCAACGTCCTGACTTTC. Residues: CASSLLGQDSGANVLTF.

The V call is TRBV3-1, the J call TRBJ2-1, with D possibly matching TRBD1 (5 bases). CDR3 length: 16 residues. Germline loops: CDR1 LGHDT, CDR2 YNNKEL (reference sequence). The V gene lost 2 bases and the J gene lost 7 bases, with 18 bases spanning the gap. The CDR3, as DNA: TGTGCCAGCAGCCAATATCGGACACGGTATAAAAATGAGCAGTTCTTC. Its protein is CASSQYRTRYKNEQFF.

The genes are TRBV6-2 or TRBV6-3 and TRBJ2-1, with TRBD2 matching 7 bases. The CDR3 has 16 residues. V gave up 6 bases and J gave up 3 bases; unmatched junction bases: 11. Germline assignment: CDR1 MNHEY and CDR2 SVGEGT. The CDR3 protein is CASSPRAGAYYNEQFF. DNA for the CDR3: TGTGCCAGCAGCCCAAGGGCGGGAGCCTACTACAATGAGCAGTTCTTC.

The J gene is TRBJ1-1, the V gene TRBV5-1; D unclear. The CDR3 sequence is 14 residues long. Germline V gives CDR1 SGHRS, CDR2 YFSETQ. V was clipped by 0 bases and J by 2 bases, with 8 bases between them. The CDR3 reads CASSLVGINTEAFF. CDR3 DNA: TGCGCCAGCAGCTTGGTAGGGATTAACACTGAAGCTTTCTTT.